The clone carrying this TCR beta chain was recorded at least ten times. The antigen is undetermined. Germline V gene sequence: CDR1 KGHDR, CDR2 SFDVKD. Unmatched junction bases numbered 6, after V lost 10 bases and J lost 1 base. The CDR3 runs to 14 residues. The PBMCs were sourced from fresh peripheral blood (around 9.9 ml). The entry originates in a study of T cells in Graves' hyperthyroidism and ophthalmopathy. Overall study findings and caveats: Researchers report that a 13 V-J model separated ophthalmopathy from stable hyperthyroidism. Blood held most thyroid clonotypes expanded above 0.001 frequency.

Template material for amplifying TCR beta CDR3 regions consisted of RNA transcripts. In the first-round RT-PCR of the TCR CDR3, the HTBI primer set was used. TCRdb re-derived calls from the multiplex PCR reads in MiXCR, one entry per CDR3 protein. The profile covers fewer than 650,000 distinct CDR3 sequences, with around 14% appearing a single time and roughly 7% taken by the ten largest. This chain links TRBV24-1 with TRBJ2-5; 9 positions agree with TRBD1. Sample: blood. This clonotype originated in a woman between 18 and 30 years old with Graves' ophthalmopathy. This CDR3 reads CATPGQGSQETQYF. CDR3 bases: TGTGCCACTCCGGGACAGGGATCCCAAGAGACCCAGTACTTC.